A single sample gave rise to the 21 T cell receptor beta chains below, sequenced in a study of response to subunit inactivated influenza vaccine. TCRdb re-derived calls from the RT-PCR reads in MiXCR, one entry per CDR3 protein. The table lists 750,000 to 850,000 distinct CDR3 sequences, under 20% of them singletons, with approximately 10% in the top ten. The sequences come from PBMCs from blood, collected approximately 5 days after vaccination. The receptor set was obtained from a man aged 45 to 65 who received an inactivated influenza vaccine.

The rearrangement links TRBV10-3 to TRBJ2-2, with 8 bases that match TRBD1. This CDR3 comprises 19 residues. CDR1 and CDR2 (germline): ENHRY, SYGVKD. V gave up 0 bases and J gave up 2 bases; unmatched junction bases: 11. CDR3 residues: CAISESTGQGARNTGELFF. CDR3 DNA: TGTGCCATCAGTGAGTCGACTGGGCAGGGGGCTAGAAACACCGGGGAGCTGTTTTTT.

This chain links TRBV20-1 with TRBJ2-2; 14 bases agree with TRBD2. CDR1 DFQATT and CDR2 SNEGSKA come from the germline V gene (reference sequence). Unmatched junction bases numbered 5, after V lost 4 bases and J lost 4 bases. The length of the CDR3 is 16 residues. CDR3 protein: CSAKGLAGAFTGELFF. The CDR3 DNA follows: TGCAGTGCTAAGGGACTAGCGGGAGCGTTCACCGGGGAGCTGTTTTTT.

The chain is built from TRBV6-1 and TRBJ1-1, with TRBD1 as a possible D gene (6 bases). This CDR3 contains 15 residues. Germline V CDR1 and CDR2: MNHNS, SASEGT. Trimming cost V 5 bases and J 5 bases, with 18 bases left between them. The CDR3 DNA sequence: TGTGCCAGCAGTCCCGCATGGGGGGGCAGGACTGAAGCTTTCTTT. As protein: CASSPAWGGRTEAFF.

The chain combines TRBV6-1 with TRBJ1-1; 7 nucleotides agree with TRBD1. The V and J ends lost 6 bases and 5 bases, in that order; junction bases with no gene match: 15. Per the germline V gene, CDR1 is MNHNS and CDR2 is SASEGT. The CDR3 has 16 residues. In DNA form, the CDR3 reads TGTGCCAGCAGCTCTATGGGGGCCAGGGGGGGAACTGAAGCTTTCTTT. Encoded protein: CASSSMGARGGTEAFF.

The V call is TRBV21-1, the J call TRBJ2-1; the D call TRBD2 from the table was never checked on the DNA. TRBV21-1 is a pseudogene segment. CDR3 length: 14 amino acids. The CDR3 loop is CASPGLAPYNEQFF. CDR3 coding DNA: TGTGCCAGCCCGGGACTAGCTCCCTACAATGAGCAGTTCTTC.

CDR3 sequence reads: CSARATVAWDTQYF. The CDR3 DNA reads TGCAGTGCTAGAGCGACAGTTGCTTGGGATACGCAGTATTTT. The gene calls are TRBV20-1 and TRBJ2-3; possibly TRBD1 for D (5 bases). From germline, CDR1 is DFQATT and CDR2 SNEGSKA (reference sequence). V lost 1 base and J lost 6, with 14 bases in between. The CDR3 runs to 14 residues.

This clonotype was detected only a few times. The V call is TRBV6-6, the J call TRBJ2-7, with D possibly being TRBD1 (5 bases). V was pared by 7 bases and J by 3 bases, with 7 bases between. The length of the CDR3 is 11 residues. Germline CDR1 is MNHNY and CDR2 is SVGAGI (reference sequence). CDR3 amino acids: CASKGNYEQYF. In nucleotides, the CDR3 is TGTGCCAGCAAGGGGAACTACGAGCAGTACTTC.

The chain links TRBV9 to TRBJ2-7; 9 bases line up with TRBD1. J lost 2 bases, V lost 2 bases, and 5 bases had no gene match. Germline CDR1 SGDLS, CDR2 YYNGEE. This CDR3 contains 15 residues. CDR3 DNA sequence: TGTGCCAGCAGCGTGGGGACAGGGCGAACCTACGAGCAGTACTTC. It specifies CASSVGTGRTYEQYF.

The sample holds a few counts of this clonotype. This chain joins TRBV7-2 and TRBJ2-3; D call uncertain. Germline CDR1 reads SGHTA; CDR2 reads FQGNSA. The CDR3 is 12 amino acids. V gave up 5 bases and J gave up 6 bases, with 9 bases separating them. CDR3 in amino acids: CASSPLQDTQYF. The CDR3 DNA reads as TGTGCCAGCAGCCCCTTACAGGATACGCAGTATTTT.

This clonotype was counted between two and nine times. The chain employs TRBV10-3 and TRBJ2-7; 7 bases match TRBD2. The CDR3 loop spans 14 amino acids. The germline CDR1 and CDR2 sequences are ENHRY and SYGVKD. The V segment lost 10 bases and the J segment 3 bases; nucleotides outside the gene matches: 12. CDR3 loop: CASTDGGTFYEQYF. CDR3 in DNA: TGTGCCAGCACGGACGGGGGGACCTTCTACGAGCAGTACTTC.

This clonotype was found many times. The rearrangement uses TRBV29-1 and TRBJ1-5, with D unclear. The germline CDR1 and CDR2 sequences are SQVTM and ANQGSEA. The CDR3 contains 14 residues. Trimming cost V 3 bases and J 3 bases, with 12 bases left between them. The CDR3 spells CSVETGIVNQPQHF. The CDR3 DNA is TGCAGCGTTGAGACGGGGATCGTCAATCAGCCCCAGCATTTT. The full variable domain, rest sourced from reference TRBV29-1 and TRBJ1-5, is SAVISQKPSRDICQRGTSLTIQCQVDSQVTMMFWYRQQPGQSLTLIATANQGSEATYESGFVIDKFPISRPNLTFSTLTVSNMSPEDSSIYLCSVETGIVNQPQHFGDGTRLSIL.

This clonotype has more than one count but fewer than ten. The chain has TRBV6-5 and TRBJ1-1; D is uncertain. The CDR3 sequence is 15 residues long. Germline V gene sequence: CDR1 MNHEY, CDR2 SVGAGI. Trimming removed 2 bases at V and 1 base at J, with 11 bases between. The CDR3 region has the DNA TGTGCCAGCAGTTACGAATCCCGTTGGAACACTGAAGCTTTCTTT. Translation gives CASSYESRWNTEAFF.

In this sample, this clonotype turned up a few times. The CDR3 spells CASSPGLAPGQETQYF. In DNA form, the CDR3 reads TGCGCCAGCAGCCCGGGACTAGCACCAGGCCAAGAGACCCAGTACTTC. This rearrangement joins TRBV5-1 to TRBJ2-5, with 9 nucleotides matching TRBD2. After removal of 4 bases from V and 1 base from J, the junction contained 8 bases not matched to a gene. Germline V CDR1 and CDR2: SGHRS, YFSETQ. The CDR3 length is 16 residues.

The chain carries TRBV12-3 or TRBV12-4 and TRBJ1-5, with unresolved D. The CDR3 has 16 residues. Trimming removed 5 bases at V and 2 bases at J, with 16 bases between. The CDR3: CASSNGWVMGNQPQHF. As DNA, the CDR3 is TGTGCCAGCAGTAACGGCTGGGTTATGGGCAATCAGCCCCAGCATTTT.

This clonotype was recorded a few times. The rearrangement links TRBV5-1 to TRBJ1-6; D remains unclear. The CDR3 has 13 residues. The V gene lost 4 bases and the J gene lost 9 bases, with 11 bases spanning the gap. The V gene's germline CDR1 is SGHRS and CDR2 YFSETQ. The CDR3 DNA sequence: TGCGCCAGCAGCCCGCCAGTTGGTTCACCCCTCCACTTT. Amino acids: CASSPPVGSPLHF.

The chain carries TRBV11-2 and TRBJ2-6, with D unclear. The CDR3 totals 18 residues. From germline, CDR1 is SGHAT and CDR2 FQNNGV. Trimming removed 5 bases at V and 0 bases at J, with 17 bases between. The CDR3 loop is CASSGLSFRHSGANVLTF. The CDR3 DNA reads TGTGCCAGCAGCGGGCTCAGCTTCAGACACTCTGGGGCCAACGTCCTGACTTTC. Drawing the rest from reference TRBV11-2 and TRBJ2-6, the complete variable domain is EAGVAQSPRYKIIEKRQSVAFWCNPISGHATLYWYQQILGQGPKLLIQFQNNGVVDDSQLPKDRFSAERLKGVDSTLKIQPAKLEDSAVYLCASSGLSFRHSGANVLTFGAGSRLTVL.

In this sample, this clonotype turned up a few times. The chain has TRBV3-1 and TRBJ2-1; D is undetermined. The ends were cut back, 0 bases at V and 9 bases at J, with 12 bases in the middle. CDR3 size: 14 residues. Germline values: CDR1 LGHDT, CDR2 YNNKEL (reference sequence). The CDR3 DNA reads TGTGCCAGCAGCCAAGATTCAGGCGGTGGTGAGCAGTTCTTC. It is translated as CASSQDSGGGEQFF.

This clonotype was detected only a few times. This CDR3 is CASSLGALGNQPQHF. CDR3 nucleotides: TGTGCCAGCAGCTTGGGGGCATTGGGCAATCAGCCCCAGCATTTT. The chain recombines TRBV7-9 with TRBJ1-5; maybe TRBD1 (6 bases). Germline CDR1 reads SEHNR; CDR2 reads FQNEAQ (reference sequence). The CDR3 contains 15 residues. The ends were cut back, 3 bases at V and 2 bases at J, with 11 bases in the middle.

CDR3 nucleotides: TGCAGCGCGAGACAGGGTTGGTACGAGCAGTACTTC. It specifies CSARQGWYEQYF. The chain has TRBV29-1 and TRBJ2-7; 7 nucleotides align to TRBD1. Trimming took 7 bases from V and 4 from J; bases not matched to a gene: 7. The germline V gene encodes CDR1 SQVTM and CDR2 ANQGSEA. This CDR3 has 12 residues.

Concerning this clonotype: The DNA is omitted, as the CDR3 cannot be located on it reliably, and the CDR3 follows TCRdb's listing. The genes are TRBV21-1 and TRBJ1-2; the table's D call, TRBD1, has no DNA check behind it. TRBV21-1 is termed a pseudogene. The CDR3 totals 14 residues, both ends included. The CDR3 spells CASSKVGQGNGYTF.

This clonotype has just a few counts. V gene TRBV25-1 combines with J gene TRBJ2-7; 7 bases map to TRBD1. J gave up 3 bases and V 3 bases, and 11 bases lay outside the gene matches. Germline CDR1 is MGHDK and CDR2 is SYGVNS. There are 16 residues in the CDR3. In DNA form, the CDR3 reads TGTGCCAGCAGTGATGTGAGGCGGGCAGGGGGCTACGAGCAGTACTTC. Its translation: CASSDVRRAGGYEQYF.